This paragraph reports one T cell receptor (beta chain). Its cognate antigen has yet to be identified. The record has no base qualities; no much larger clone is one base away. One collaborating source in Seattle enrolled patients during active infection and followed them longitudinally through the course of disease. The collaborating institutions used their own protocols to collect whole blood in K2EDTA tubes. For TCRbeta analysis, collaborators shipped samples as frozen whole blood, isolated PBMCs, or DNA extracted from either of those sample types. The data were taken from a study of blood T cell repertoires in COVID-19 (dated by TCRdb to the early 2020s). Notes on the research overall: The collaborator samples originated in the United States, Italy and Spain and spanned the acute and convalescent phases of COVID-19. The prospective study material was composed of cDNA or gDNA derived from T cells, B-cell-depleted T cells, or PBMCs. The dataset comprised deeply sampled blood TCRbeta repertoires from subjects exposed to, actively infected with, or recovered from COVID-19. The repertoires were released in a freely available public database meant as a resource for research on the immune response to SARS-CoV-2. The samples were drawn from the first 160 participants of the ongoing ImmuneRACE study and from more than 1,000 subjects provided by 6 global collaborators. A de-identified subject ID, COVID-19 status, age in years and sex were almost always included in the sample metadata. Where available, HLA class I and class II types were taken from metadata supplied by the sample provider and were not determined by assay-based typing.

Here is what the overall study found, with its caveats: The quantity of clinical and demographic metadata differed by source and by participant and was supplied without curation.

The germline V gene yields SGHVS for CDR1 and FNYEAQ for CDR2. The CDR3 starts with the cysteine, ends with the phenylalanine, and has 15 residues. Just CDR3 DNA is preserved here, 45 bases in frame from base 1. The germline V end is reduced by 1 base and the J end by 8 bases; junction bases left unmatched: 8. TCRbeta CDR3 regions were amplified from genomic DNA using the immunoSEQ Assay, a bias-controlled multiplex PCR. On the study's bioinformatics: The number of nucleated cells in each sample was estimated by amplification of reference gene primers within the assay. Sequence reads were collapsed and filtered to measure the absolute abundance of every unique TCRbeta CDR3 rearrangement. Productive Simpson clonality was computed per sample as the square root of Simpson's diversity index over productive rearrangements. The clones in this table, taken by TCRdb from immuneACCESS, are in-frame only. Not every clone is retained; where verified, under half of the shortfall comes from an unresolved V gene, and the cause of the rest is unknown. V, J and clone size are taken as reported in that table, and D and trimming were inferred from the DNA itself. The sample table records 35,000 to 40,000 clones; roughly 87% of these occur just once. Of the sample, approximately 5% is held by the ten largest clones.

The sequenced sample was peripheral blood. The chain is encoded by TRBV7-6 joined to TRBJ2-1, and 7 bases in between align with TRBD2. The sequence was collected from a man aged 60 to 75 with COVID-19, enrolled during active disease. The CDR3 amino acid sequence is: CASSLGAGEGYEQFF. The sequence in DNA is TGTGCCAGCAGCTTAGGCGCGGGAGAGGGCTATGAGCAGTTCTTC.